The rows below give T cell receptor beta chains drawn from one sample of a study of Ad26.COV2.S vaccination and SARS-CoV-2 variants. Produced via immunoSEQ multiplex PCR; TCRdb's table is partial and in-frame only. There are around 500,000 clones in the sample; nearly 90% occur only once, and under 2% lies in the top ten. Material: peripheral blood, obtained in a trial of Ad26.COV2.S vaccine versus placebo. These receptors came from a person between 18 and 65 years old who received the Ad26.COV2.S COVID-19 vaccine or a placebo. Each CDR3 is given with its conserved first and last residue. D genes are given only for firm matches. Where a row states a size, it is once, few, many or the class of an expanded clone; other rows omit it.

d_call: .; cdr3_length: 15; j_call: TRBJ2-7; v_call: TRBV6-5; clone_size: .; cdr3_nt: TGTGCCAGCAGTTACACCCCGGACACGTCCTACGAGCAGTACTTC; cdr3_aa: CASSYTPDTSYEQYF
d_call: TRBD1; cdr3_length: 14; j_call: TRBJ1-2; v_call: TRBV5-4; clone_size: .; cdr3_nt: TGTGCCAGCAGCTTGGGGGGGACAGGGAATGGCTACACCTTC; cdr3_aa: CASSLGGTGNGYTF
d_call: TRBD1; cdr3_length: 14; j_call: TRBJ2-2; v_call: TRBV5-1; clone_size: .; cdr3_nt: TGCGCCAGCAGCTTGGGACAGGGGACCGGGGAGCTGTTTTTT; cdr3_aa: CASSLGQGTGELFF
d_call: .; cdr3_length: 11; j_call: TRBJ2-7; v_call: TRBV29-1; clone_size: .; cdr3_nt: TGCAGCGTTTTTACACGGAACGAGCAGTACTTC; cdr3_aa: CSVFTRNEQYF
d_call: .; cdr3_length: 14; j_call: TRBJ1-2; v_call: TRBV10-3; clone_size: .; cdr3_nt: TGTGCCATCAGGCTACAGGGCTCTAACTATGGCTACACCTTC; cdr3_aa: CAIRLQGSNYGYTF
d_call: .; cdr3_length: 13; j_call: TRBJ2-7; v_call: TRBV5-1; clone_size: few; cdr3_nt: TGCGCCAGCAGCTCACCGGGCCTCTACGAGCAGTACTTC; cdr3_aa: CASSSPGLYEQYF
d_call: TRBD1; cdr3_length: 16; j_call: TRBJ2-7; v_call: TRBV7-6; clone_size: .; cdr3_nt: TGTGCCAGCAGCCCTCGGGGACAGGGGTCCACCTACGAGCAGTACTTC; cdr3_aa: CASSPRGQGSTYEQYF
d_call: TRBD1; cdr3_length: 17; j_call: TRBJ1-2; v_call: TRBV6-2/TRBV6-3; clone_size: .; cdr3_nt: TGTGCCAGCAGTTACCCGCCAAACAGGGGGGAAAAGGATGGCTACACCTTC; cdr3_aa: CASSYPPNRGEKDGYTF
d_call: .; cdr3_length: 15; j_call: TRBJ1-2; v_call: TRBV6-5; clone_size: .; cdr3_nt: TGTGCCAGCAGTTACGGCGGTAAATCCTTCTATGGCTACACCTTC; cdr3_aa: CASSYGGKSFYGYTF
d_call: .; cdr3_length: 11; j_call: TRBJ1-3; v_call: TRBV28; clone_size: .; cdr3_nt: TGTGCCAGCAGTTCCACCAACACCATATATTTT; cdr3_aa: CASSSTNTIYF
d_call: .; cdr3_length: 12; j_call: TRBJ1-1; v_call: TRBV29-1; clone_size: .; cdr3_nt: TGCAGCGTTGTACGGGCGAACACTGAAGCTTTCTTT; cdr3_aa: CSVVRANTEAFF
d_call: .; cdr3_length: 15; j_call: TRBJ1-2; v_call: TRBV4-3; clone_size: .; cdr3_nt: TGCGCCAGCAGCCCCCAGCAGGGGCTGAGTAATGGCTACACCTTC; cdr3_aa: CASSPQQGLSNGYTF
d_call: .; cdr3_length: 12; j_call: TRBJ1-2; v_call: TRBV2; clone_size: .; cdr3_nt: TGTGCCAGCAGTTCGGAAGGTTTTGGCTACACCTTC; cdr3_aa: CASSSEGFGYTF
d_call: .; cdr3_length: 11; j_call: TRBJ2-7; v_call: TRBV2; clone_size: .; cdr3_nt: TGTGCCAGCAGTGAGAGACATGAGCAGTACTTC; cdr3_aa: CASSERHEQYF
d_call: TRBD2; cdr3_length: 15; j_call: TRBJ2-3; v_call: TRBV6-4; clone_size: .; cdr3_nt: TGTGCCAGCAGTGCCCAGCGGGGGGCCGCAGATACGCAGTATTTT; cdr3_aa: CASSAQRGAADTQYF
d_call: TRBD1; cdr3_length: 12; j_call: TRBJ1-6; v_call: TRBV19; clone_size: once; cdr3_nt: TGTGCCAGTAGGGACAGGGGTTCACCCCTCCACTTT; cdr3_aa: CASRDRGSPLHF
d_call: .; cdr3_length: 12; j_call: TRBJ2-2; v_call: TRBV4-3; clone_size: .; cdr3_nt: TGCGCCAGCAGCCAAGATACCGGGGAGCTGTTTTTT; cdr3_aa: CASSQDTGELFF
d_call: .; cdr3_length: 15; j_call: TRBJ2-3; v_call: TRBV28; clone_size: .; cdr3_nt: TGTGCCAGCGATATGGCCGGGACGTACACAGATACGCAGTATTTT; cdr3_aa: CASDMAGTYTDTQYF
d_call: .; cdr3_length: 13; j_call: TRBJ1-1; v_call: TRBV5-4; clone_size: .; cdr3_nt: TGTGCCAGCAGCCCTACAGCGAACACTGAAGCTTTCTTT; cdr3_aa: CASSPTANTEAFF
d_call: .; cdr3_length: 14; j_call: TRBJ1-2; v_call: TRBV6-6; clone_size: once; cdr3_nt: TGTGCCAGCAGTCGAGTCGAAGATAACTATGGCTACACCTTC; cdr3_aa: CASSRVEDNYGYTF
d_call: .; cdr3_length: 14; j_call: TRBJ2-7; v_call: TRBV3-1/TRBV3-2; clone_size: few; cdr3_nt: TGTGCCAGCAGCCAAGATTATGGCGACTACGAGCAGTACTTC; cdr3_aa: CASSQDYGDYEQYF
d_call: .; cdr3_length: 15; j_call: TRBJ2-3; v_call: TRBV5-1; clone_size: .; cdr3_nt: TGCGCCAGCAGCCGCCAGACGGCCCGCACAGATACGCAGTATTTT; cdr3_aa: CASSRQTARTDTQYF
d_call: .; cdr3_length: 15; j_call: TRBJ2-1; v_call: TRBV29-1; clone_size: .; cdr3_nt: TGCAGCGTTGAACTGCTAGAGACCCTTTACAATGAGCAGTTCTTC; cdr3_aa: CSVELLETLYNEQFF
d_call: .; cdr3_length: 16; j_call: TRBJ2-5; v_call: TRBV7-9; clone_size: .; cdr3_nt: TGTGCCAGCAGCTTAAGTTTGGCGGGGGCCAAGGAGACCCAGTACTTC; cdr3_aa: CASSLSLAGAKETQYF
d_call: .; cdr3_length: 19; j_call: TRBJ2-6; v_call: TRBV5-1; clone_size: .; cdr3_nt: TGCGCCAGCAGCTTGGTCGGGAAGCTCACGGCCTCTGGGGCCAACGTCCTGACTTTC; cdr3_aa: CASSLVGKLTASGANVLTF
d_call: TRBD1; cdr3_length: 14; j_call: TRBJ1-2; v_call: TRBV5-4; clone_size: .; cdr3_nt: TGTGCCAGCAGCTCAGGACAGGGTTCCTATGGCTACACCTTC; cdr3_aa: CASSSGQGSYGYTF
d_call: .; cdr3_length: 14; j_call: TRBJ1-4; v_call: TRBV11-2; clone_size: .; cdr3_nt: TGTGCCAGCAGCTTTATCGATCAGGTTGAAAAACTGTTTTTT; cdr3_aa: CASSFIDQVEKLFF
d_call: .; cdr3_length: 13; j_call: TRBJ2-1; v_call: TRBV29-1; clone_size: .; cdr3_nt: TGCAGCGCTCAGAGGTGGGCCCAGGATGAGCAGTTCTTC; cdr3_aa: CSAQRWAQDEQFF
d_call: .; cdr3_length: 13; j_call: TRBJ1-5; v_call: TRBV14; clone_size: .; cdr3_nt: TGTGCCAGCAGCCACGGGTCGGGGGCGCCCCAGCATTTT; cdr3_aa: CASSHGSGAPQHF
d_call: .; cdr3_length: 15; j_call: TRBJ2-2; v_call: TRBV7-3; clone_size: .; cdr3_nt: TGTGCCAGCAGCTTAATCCCTGCTCGAGACGGGGAGCTGTTTTTT; cdr3_aa: CASSLIPARDGELFF
d_call: TRBD2; cdr3_length: 15; j_call: TRBJ2-3; v_call: TRBV7-9; clone_size: .; cdr3_nt: TGTGCCAGCAGCTTTAGCGGGGGGCAGACAGATACGCAGTATTTT; cdr3_aa: CASSFSGGQTDTQYF
d_call: TRBD2; cdr3_length: 14; j_call: TRBJ2-7; v_call: TRBV6-5; clone_size: .; cdr3_nt: TGTGCCAGCAGTAAGGGACTAGCGGGAGACGAGCAGTACTTC; cdr3_aa: CASSKGLAGDEQYF
d_call: TRBD1; cdr3_length: 15; j_call: TRBJ2-7; v_call: TRBV3-1/TRBV3-2; clone_size: .; cdr3_nt: TGTGCCAGCAGAGATGAAGGGACAGGGATGTACGAGCAGTACTTC; cdr3_aa: CASRDEGTGMYEQYF
d_call: .; cdr3_length: 15; j_call: TRBJ2-3; v_call: TRBV28; clone_size: .; cdr3_nt: TGTGCCAGCAGTTTATATCTAGTGAACACAGATACGCAGTATTTT; cdr3_aa: CASSLYLVNTDTQYF
d_call: .; cdr3_length: 14; j_call: TRBJ1-6; v_call: TRBV9; clone_size: .; cdr3_nt: TGTGCCACCAGTACACAGCCCTATAATTCACCCCTCCACTTT; cdr3_aa: CATSTQPYNSPLHF
d_call: .; cdr3_length: 14; j_call: TRBJ2-7; v_call: TRBV7-9; clone_size: .; cdr3_nt: TGTGCCAGCAGCTTAGTGGCAGGGGTTAGCGAGCAGTACTTC; cdr3_aa: CASSLVAGVSEQYF
d_call: .; cdr3_length: 12; j_call: TRBJ2-3; v_call: TRBV5-4; clone_size: .; cdr3_nt: TGTGCCAGCAGCTTCGGTACGGATACGCAGTATTTT; cdr3_aa: CASSFGTDTQYF
d_call: .; cdr3_length: 11; j_call: TRBJ1-1; v_call: TRBV12-3/TRBV12-4; clone_size: .; cdr3_nt: TGTGCCAGCAGTTCCGGCCTCGAAGCTTTCTTT; cdr3_aa: CASSSGLEAFF
d_call: .; cdr3_length: 13; j_call: TRBJ1-2; v_call: TRBV2; clone_size: .; cdr3_nt: TGTGCCAGCAGTGATGCCAGACTCTATGGCTACACCTTC; cdr3_aa: CASSDARLYGYTF
d_call: .; cdr3_length: 14; j_call: TRBJ1-1; v_call: TRBV3-1/TRBV3-2; clone_size: .; cdr3_nt: TGTGCCAGCAGCCCGCCGGGGGGGAAAAAAACGGCTTTCTTT; cdr3_aa: CASSPPGGKKTAFF
d_call: TRBD1; cdr3_length: 13; j_call: TRBJ1-2; v_call: TRBV2; clone_size: .; cdr3_nt: TGTGCCAGCAGAAACAGGGGGCTGTATGGCTACACCTTC; cdr3_aa: CASRNRGLYGYTF
d_call: TRBD1; cdr3_length: 16; j_call: TRBJ1-2; v_call: TRBV3-1/TRBV3-2; clone_size: many; cdr3_nt: TGTGCCAGCAGCCAGTCATGGACAGGGAGTAACAATGGCTACACCTTC; cdr3_aa: CASSQSWTGSNNGYTF
d_call: .; cdr3_length: 13; j_call: TRBJ1-1; v_call: TRBV12-3/TRBV12-4; clone_size: .; cdr3_nt: TGTGCCAGCAGTTTCCAGGTGAACACTGAAGCTTTCTTT; cdr3_aa: CASSFQVNTEAFF
d_call: TRBD1; cdr3_length: 19; j_call: TRBJ2-2; v_call: TRBV7-6; clone_size: .; cdr3_nt: TGTGCCAGCAGCTTAGCCCCATGGGGGACAGGGACTTCTCCCGGGGAGCTGTTTTTT; cdr3_aa: CASSLAPWGTGTSPGELFF
d_call: .; cdr3_length: 14; j_call: TRBJ2-7; v_call: TRBV27; clone_size: .; cdr3_nt: TGTGCCAGCAGTGCTGAACAGGGAACCTACGAGCAGTACTTC; cdr3_aa: CASSAEQGTYEQYF
d_call: TRBD1; cdr3_length: 15; j_call: TRBJ1-2; v_call: TRBV13; clone_size: .; cdr3_nt: TGTGCCAGCAGCTTTCGGACAGGGAGGTGGTATGGCTACACCTTC; cdr3_aa: CASSFRTGRWYGYTF
d_call: .; cdr3_length: 14; j_call: TRBJ1-1; v_call: TRBV7-9; clone_size: few; cdr3_nt: TGTGCCAGCAGCTTAGTCCAGTCGAACACTGAAGCTTTCTTT; cdr3_aa: CASSLVQSNTEAFF
d_call: TRBD1; cdr3_length: 15; j_call: TRBJ1-1; v_call: TRBV5-1; clone_size: .; cdr3_nt: TGCGCCAGCAGCACGGGTGGGACAGGGGTCACTGAAGCTTTCTTT; cdr3_aa: CASSTGGTGVTEAFF
d_call: .; cdr3_length: 16; j_call: TRBJ2-1; v_call: TRBV4-2; clone_size: .; cdr3_nt: TGTGCCAGCAGCCAAGAGTTCGGGGTATCCTACAATGAGCAGTTCTTC; cdr3_aa: CASSQEFGVSYNEQFF
d_call: TRBD1; cdr3_length: 15; j_call: TRBJ1-1; v_call: TRBV5-1; clone_size: .; cdr3_nt: TGCGCCAGCAGCTGGGGGACAGCAATGAACACTGAAGCTTTCTTT; cdr3_aa: CASSWGTAMNTEAFF
d_call: .; cdr3_length: 15; j_call: TRBJ2-5; v_call: TRBV28; clone_size: .; cdr3_nt: TGTGCCAGCAGTTTTCTGGCTGGGGATCAAGAGACCCAGTACTTC; cdr3_aa: CASSFLAGDQETQYF
d_call: .; cdr3_length: 17; j_call: TRBJ2-6; v_call: TRBV5-5; clone_size: .; cdr3_nt: TGTGCCAGCAGCTTGAGCGGTTATCTAAATGGGGCCAACGTCCTGACTTTC; cdr3_aa: CASSLSGYLNGANVLTF